Listed below are T cell receptor beta chains from one sample, sequenced in a study of blood T cell repertoires in COVID-19. Some clones are missing from TCRdb's copy, which holds only in-frame ones; the method was immunoSEQ multiplex PCR. The sample contains 140,000 or so clones, around four fifths of which appear only once. Specimen: PBMCs or T cells enriched from blood (not recorded which). The receptors were gathered from a woman between 35 and 50 years old who had recovered from COVID-19. Each CDR3 is given with its conserved first and last residue. D genes are given only for firm matches. The size entry is marked missing in some rows and otherwise reads once, few, many or a size class.

15	TRBV4-1	NA	NA	TRBJ1-5	CASSQVEDSNQPQHF	TGCGCCAGCAGCCAGGTTGAGGATAGCAATCAGCCCCAGCATTTT
13	TRBV19	NA	NA	TRBJ1-2	CASSIGVVYGYTF	TGTGCCAGTAGTATTGGAGTAGTCTATGGCTACACCTTC
14	TRBV7-9	TRBD1	few	TRBJ1-6	CASSLEQGDSPLHF	TGTGCCAGCAGCTTAGAGCAGGGGGATTCACCCCTCCACTTT
13	TRBV19	NA	NA	TRBJ1-5	CASSETRDQPQHF	TGTGCCAGTAGCGAAACCAGGGATCAGCCCCAGCATTTT
14	TRBV10-3	NA	NA	TRBJ2-7	CAISGSGGNYEQYF	TGTGCCATCAGTGGGTCAGGAGGAAACTACGAGCAGTACTTC
13	TRBV28	NA	few	TRBJ1-1	CASSLRGGVQAFF	TGTGCCAGCAGTTTACGGGGGGGAGTACAAGCTTTCTTT
14	TRBV19	NA	NA	TRBJ2-1	CASSQRNSYNEQFF	TGTGCCAGTTCACAGCGGAACTCCTACAATGAGCAGTTCTTC
17	TRBV5-6	TRBD1	NA	TRBJ1-4	CASSADRALSYNEKLFF	TGTGCCAGCAGCGCCGACAGGGCCCTGTCGTATAATGAAAAACTGTTTTTT
12	TRBV9	NA	NA	TRBJ1-2	CASSSPTGGPAF	TGTGCCAGCAGCTCCCCGACGGGGGGCCCAGCCTTC
14	TRBV7-3	NA	NA	TRBJ2-2	CASSLLRNTGELFF	TGTGCCAGCAGCTTATTGCGGAACACCGGGGAGCTGTTTTTT
13	TRBV30	TRBD2	NA	TRBJ2-5	CAARTSGQETQYF	TGTGCCGCTAGGACTAGCGGGCAAGAGACCCAGTACTTC
15	TRBV9	TRBD1	NA	TRBJ1-2	CASSVGTGAQDGYTF	TGTGCCAGCAGCGTAGGGACAGGGGCGCAGGATGGCTACACCTTC
13	TRBV3-1/TRBV3-2	NA	NA	TRBJ1-2	CASSLQGSYGYTF	TGTGCCAGCAGCCTACAGGGATCATATGGCTACACCTTC
15	TRBV6-4	NA	NA	TRBJ1-2	CASSDFPGSAGGYTF	TGTGCCAGCAGTGACTTCCCAGGTTCTGCAGGGGGCTACACCTTC
14	TRBV19	NA	NA	TRBJ2-5	CASSTGRYQETQYF	TGTGCCAGTAGTACGGGAAGGTACCAAGAGACCCAGTACTTC
15	TRBV5-5	NA	NA	TRBJ2-7	CASSDTRGAPSEQYF	TGTGCCAGCAGCGACACCAGGGGGGCCCCCTCCGAGCAGTACTTC
15	TRBV16	TRBD1	NA	TRBJ1-1	CASSPVGQGYTEAFF	TGTGCCAGCAGCCCCGTGGGACAGGGGTACACTGAAGCTTTCTTT
13	TRBV10-3	NA	few	TRBJ1-1	CATPPGWATEAFF	TGTGCCACCCCGCCGGGGTGGGCCACTGAAGCTTTCTTT
15	TRBV7-6	NA	NA	TRBJ1-1	CASSPMVTPGAEAFF	TGTGCCAGCAGCCCGATGGTGACACCGGGGGCTGAAGCTTTCTTT
15	TRBV3-1/TRBV3-2	TRBD1	once	TRBJ1-2	CASSQDATGGKGYTF	TGTGCCAGCAGCCAAGATGCGACAGGGGGCAAAGGCTACACCTTC
15	TRBV7-3	NA	NA	TRBJ2-3	CASSLKGGPTDTQYF	TGTGCCAGCAGCTTAAAGGGGGGGCCGACAGATACGCAGTATTTT
16	TRBV2	TRBD2	medium-sized	TRBJ2-2	CASSGNPSGSTGELFF	TGTGCCAGCAGTGGAAATCCTAGCGGGTCGACCGGGGAGCTGTTTTTT
11	TRBV12-3/TRBV12-4	NA	once	TRBJ2-5	CASSLAETQYF	TGTGCCAGCAGTTTGGCTGAGACCCAGTACTTC
13	TRBV12-3/TRBV12-4	NA	once	TRBJ2-7	CASSLVSSYEQYF	TGTGCCAGCAGTTTAGTGAGCTCCTACGAGCAGTACTTC
12	TRBV19	NA	NA	TRBJ2-7	CASSPGAYEQYF	TGTGCCAGTAGTCCGGGGGCCTACGAGCAGTACTTC
14	TRBV3-1/TRBV3-2	NA	few	TRBJ1-4	CASSQSSTNEKLFF	TGTGCCAGCAGCCAGAGTTCAACTAATGAAAAACTGTTTTTT
14	TRBV5-4	NA	NA	TRBJ1-2	CASSSRTQAYGYTF	TGTGCCAGCAGCTCTCGGACACAAGCTTATGGCTACACCTTC
18	TRBV5-5	TRBD2	NA	TRBJ2-3	CASSLGTSGAIRTDTQYF	TGTGCCAGCAGCTTGGGGACTAGCGGAGCGATACGCACAGATACGCAGTATTTT
15	TRBV2	TRBD1	NA	TRBJ1-4	CASTKDRAGFEKLFF	TGTGCCAGCACCAAGGACAGGGCTGGGTTTGAAAAACTGTTTTTT
12	TRBV7-9	NA	NA	TRBJ2-7	CASSKTVNEQYF	TGTGCCAGCAGCAAGACAGTTAACGAGCAGTACTTC
15	TRBV12-5	NA	once	TRBJ2-3	CAGTWDSGFTDTQYF	TGTGCTGGGACTTGGGATTCAGGATTCACAGATACGCAGTATTTT
16	TRBV5-1	TRBD1	NA	TRBJ2-3	CASSSNRGSSTDTQYF	TGCGCCAGCAGCTCGAACAGGGGGTCTAGCACAGATACGCAGTATTTT
15	TRBV9	TRBD1	NA	TRBJ1-5	CASSVGQGAGQPQHF	TGTGCCAGCAGCGTAGGTCAGGGGGCAGGACAGCCCCAGCATTTT
14	TRBV5-1	NA	NA	TRBJ1-1	CASSSPRTSTEAFF	TGCGCCAGCAGCTCGCCCCGGACAAGCACTGAAGCTTTCTTT
14	TRBV5-1	TRBD2	NA	TRBJ2-7	CASSSLAGDYEQYF	TGCGCCAGCAGCTCCCTTGCGGGGGACTACGAGCAGTACTTC
12	TRBV29-1	NA	NA	TRBJ2-7	CSVFAQSYEQYF	TGCAGCGTTTTTGCCCAGTCCTACGAGCAGTACTTC
14	TRBV4-1	NA	NA	TRBJ1-1	CASSSTLQNFEAFF	TGCGCCAGCAGCTCTACCTTACAGAATTTTGAAGCTTTCTTT
14	TRBV3-1/TRBV3-2	TRBD2	NA	TRBJ2-7	CASSQVGGEYEQYF	TGTGCCAGCAGCCAAGTCGGGGGGGAATACGAGCAGTACTTC